Following are 18 T cell receptor beta chains from one sample sequenced in a study of blood T cells in healthy people across ages. Sample-barcoded 5' priming and a J-beta primer mix drove a second PCR of about 7 to 11 cycles. Using its own MiXCR run on the 5' RACE reads, TCRdb lists one record per CDR3 protein. The sample has more than 500,000 distinct CDR3 sequences; roughly a quarter are singletons. The same sample was also used in a study of T cells of mothers and their children.

The material sequenced was blood. The receptor set was obtained from a boy younger than 10 in good health.

This chain connects TRBV29-1 to TRBJ2-5; 11 bases agree with TRBD2. This CDR3 is built from 16 residues. Germline V CDR1 and CDR2: SQVTM, ANQGSEA. The junction had 12 bases not matched to a gene; V was cut back by 4 bases and J by 5 bases. CDR3 DNA sequence: TGCAGCGTTGTCGGGGCTAGCGGGGGGTCAGGGGAGACCCAGTACTTC. The encoded protein is CSVVGASGGSGETQYF.

J is TRBJ2-3 and V is TRBV6-6; 11 bases fit TRBD2. Germline loops: CDR1 MNHNY, CDR2 SVGAGI (reference sequence). There are 14 residues in the CDR3. The junction had 7 bases not matched to a gene; V was cut back by 10 bases and J by 4 bases. The CDR3 bases are TGTGCCACCACTACTAGCGGGAGAGCAGATACGCAGTATTTT. As protein: CATTTSGRADTQYF.

Concerning this clonotype: Relative to the germline gene, one junction end is altered; a read error may explain this. The chain uses TRBV29-1 and TRBJ1-2; D gene uncertain. Germline V CDR1 and CDR2: SQVTM, ANQGSEA. The CDR3 runs 14 residues. The CDR3 is CSVQPGPPNYDYTF. As DNA, the CDR3 is TGCAGCGTTCAACCGGGTCCTCCAAACTATGACTACACCTTC. Based on the CDR3 plus reference TRBV29-1 and TRBJ1-2, the full variable domain is SAVISQKPSRDICQRGTSLTIQCQVDSQVTMMFWYRQQPGQSLTLIATANQGSEATYESGFVIDKFPISRPNLTFSTLTVSNMSPEDSSIYLCSVQPGPPNYDYTFGSGTRLTVV.

V gene TRBV25-1 combines with J gene TRBJ2-5, with a weak D call TRBD1 (7 bases). This CDR3 contains 14 residues. The germline V gene encodes CDR1 MGHDK and CDR2 SYGVNS. The germline V and J ends were trimmed by 8 bases and 5 bases, with 18 bases remaining between them. This chain's CDR3 is CASGDRVGGETQYF. The DNA for the CDR3 is TGTGCCAGCGGAGACAGGGTCGGGGGCGAGACCCAGTACTTC.

In this sample, this clonotype turned up a few times. This rearrangement joins TRBV5-5 to TRBJ2-5; D is ambiguous. From germline, CDR1 is SGHKS and CDR2 YYEKEE (reference sequence). There are 15 residues in the CDR3. The V gene lost 0 bases and the J gene lost 1 base, with 10 bases spanning the gap. CDR3 sequence reads: CASSLVGLPQETQYF. Here the CDR3 DNA reads TGTGCCAGCAGCTTGGTCGGCCTCCCCCAAGAGACCCAGTACTTC.

This clonotype was counted between two and nine times. The chain combines TRBV14 with TRBJ2-1; weak D call: TRBD2 (5 bases). The CDR3 has 11 amino acids. Looked up from germline, CDR1 is SGHDN and CDR2 is FVKESK. V shed 5 bases and J shed 10 bases, with 9 bases lying between them. Here the CDR3 DNA reads TGTGCCAGCAGCACGGAGCGGGAGCAGTTCTTC. Translation gives CASSTEREQFF.

The J gene is TRBJ1-2, the V gene TRBV7-9; TRBD1 matches at 7 bases. CDR1 SEHNR and CDR2 FQNEAQ come from the germline V gene (reference sequence). CDR3 size: 15 residues. With V trimmed by 3 bases and J by 8 bases, 12 bases remained unmatched. CDR3 in DNA: TGTGCCAGCAGCTTTGACCGAAACAGGGGAGTCGGCTACACCTTC. Its protein is CASSFDRNRGVGYTF.

The chain uses TRBV20-1 and TRBJ1-1; 7 bases match TRBD1. V dropped 5 bases and J dropped 4; count of bases not matched to a gene: 13. The CDR3 has 15 amino acids. Germline-derived CDR1 and CDR2 are DFQATT and SNEGSKA (reference sequence). Here the CDR3 reads CSAPKIQGRGTEAFF. CDR3 DNA sequence: TGCAGTGCTCCCAAAATACAGGGGCGGGGCACTGAAGCTTTCTTT.

The genes are TRBV24-1 and TRBJ2-7, with D perhaps TRBD1 (6 bases). The CDR3 loop spans 15 amino acids. Trimming left V 3 bases short and J 4 bases short, with 15 bases between. Germline values: CDR1 KGHDR, CDR2 SFDVKD. The CDR3 coding sequence is TGTGCCACCAGTGATCCCACGGGACACGATTACGAGCAGTACTTC. Translation gives CATSDPTGHDYEQYF.

CDR3 in amino acids: CASSLQGDTQETQYF. The CDR3 DNA sequence: TGTGCCAGCAGCTTACAGGGGGATACGCAGGAGACCCAGTACTTC. The gene calls are TRBV7-9 and TRBJ2-5; 7 bases are shared with TRBD1. The CDR3 consists of 15 residues. Germline loops: CDR1 SEHNR, CDR2 FQNEAQ (reference sequence). The V and J ends lost 2 bases and 5 bases, in that order; junction bases with no gene match: 8.

This clonotype was picked up a small number of times. The rearrangement uses TRBV29-1 and TRBJ2-5; 10 nucleotides line up with TRBD2. The germline V gene has CDR1 SQVTM and CDR2 ANQGSEA. After removal of 6 bases from V and 1 base from J, the junction contained 5 bases not matched to a gene. CDR3 length equals 14 residues. CDR3 nucleotides: TGCAGCGTAACTTGGACTAGCGGCCAAGAGACCCAGTACTTC. This translates into CSVTWTSGQETQYF.

The genes are TRBV5-6 and TRBJ2-5; 8 bases match TRBD1. The CDR3 covers 17 residues. V lost 4 bases, J lost 3 bases, and 14 bases stayed unmatched. CDR1 is SGHDT, CDR2 YYEEEE, per germline. This CDR3 reads CASSPRQGRGSEETQYF. DNA for the CDR3: TGTGCCAGCAGCCCCAGACAGGGGCGAGGTTCGGAAGAGACCCAGTACTTC. Full variable domain (missing parts from reference TRBV5-6 and TRBJ2-5): DAGVTQSPTHLIKTRGQQVTLRCSPKSGHDTVSWYQQALGQGPQFIFQYYEEEERQRGNFPDRFSGHQFPNYSSELNVNALLLGDSALYLCASSPRQGRGSEETQYFGPGTRLLVL.

This clonotype was found a few times. V and J are TRBV25-1 and TRBJ2-7; D not resolved. This CDR3 is built from 13 residues. CDR1 is MGHDK, CDR2 SYGVNS, per germline. V was clipped by 1 base and J by 2 bases, with 6 bases between them. The CDR3 bases are TGTGCCAGCAGTGAATTGCCCGCCTACGAGCAGTACTTC. It encodes CASSELPAYEQYF.

The sample holds a few counts of this clonotype. This rearrangement joins TRBV10-3 to TRBJ2-7; no firm D call. The germline gives CDR1 ENHRY, CDR2 SYGVKD. CDR3 length: 13 amino acids. Trimming removed 1 base from V and 3 bases from J, with 7 bases in between. The CDR3 sequence is CAISELSYYEQYF. Written as DNA, the CDR3 is TGTGCCATCAGTGAGTTAAGCTACTACGAGCAGTACTTC.

This clonotype showed up just a few times. The genes are TRBV29-1 and TRBJ2-3, with D possibly matching TRBD1 (7 bases). This CDR3 contains 14 residues. CDR1 is SQVTM, CDR2 ANQGSEA, per germline. V shed 5 bases and J shed 0 bases, with 12 bases lying between them. CDR3 residues: CSVTTGTSTDTQYF. The CDR3 DNA sequence: TGCAGCGTTACGACAGGGACTAGCACAGATACGCAGTATTTT.

This sequence joins TRBV29-1 and TRBJ2-7, with D unclear. V dropped 6 bases and J dropped 2 bases, with 11 bases sitting between them. The CDR3 has 12 amino acids. CDR1 and CDR2 from the germline V gene are SQVTM and ANQGSEA. The CDR3 bases are TGCAGCGTAACAGTGAAACCCTACGAGCAGTACTTC. Protein product: CSVTVKPYEQYF.

The genes are TRBV3-1 and TRBJ2-7; TRBD1 matches 8 bases. V shed 0 bases, J shed 7 bases, and the junction held 8 bases outside the gene matches. The CDR3 is 15 residues long. CDR1 LGHDT and CDR2 YNNKEL come from the germline V gene (reference sequence). The CDR3 nucleotides read TGTGCCAGCAGCCAAGATCGGACAGGGACGAAAGAGCAGTACTTC. Its protein is CASSQDRTGTKEQYF.

This chain links TRBV14 with TRBJ1-2; D is perhaps TRBD1 (5 bases). This CDR3 has 13 amino acids. The germline V gene has CDR1 SGHDN and CDR2 FVKESK. The V end lost 1 base, the J end lost 8 bases, and 11 bases lay between the germline ends. The CDR3 DNA reads TGTGCCAGCAGCCAAGTACCAGAGGGGGGCTACACCTTC. Amino acid sequence: CASSQVPEGGYTF.